Each of the 31 T cell receptor beta chains below was sequenced from the same sample in a study of control samples from healthy donors and cancer patients. Profiled with immunoSEQ multiplex PCR; TCRdb holds only in-frame clones, not every one. The profile covers roughly 370,000 clones, with roughly 90% appearing a single time and 5.5% to 8% taken by the ten largest. The sequenced sample consisted of PBMCs. The receptor source for this set is a man aged 40-55 years with head and neck cancer.

The rearrangement uses TRBV5-1 and TRBJ2-6, with D perhaps matching TRBD1 (6 bases). Germline V lookup: CDR1 SGHRS, CDR2 YFSETQ. V was shortened by 0 bases and J by 2 bases, with 18 bases between the two germline ends. CDR3 length: 19 amino acids. The CDR3 DNA reads as TGCGCCAGCAGCTTGGTGGGGGCTCAAAGGGAACCTGGGGCCAACGTCCTGACTTTC. Protein sequence: CASSLVGAQREPGANVLTF.

A single count supports this clone. The same CDR3 arises from other DNA sequences in this sample as well. This chain connects TRBV6-1 to TRBJ2-2, with unresolved D. The germline gives CDR1 MNHNS, CDR2 SASEGT. The V gene lost 2 bases and the J gene lost 8 bases, with 3 bases spanning the gap. This CDR3 spans 11 amino acids. The CDR3 region is CASSESGELFF. The DNA of the CDR3 is TGTGCCAGCAGTGAATCAGGGGAGCTGTTTTTT.

V is TRBV3-1 (or the pseudogene TRBV3-2) and J is TRBJ2-3; D remains unclear. This CDR3 region has 14 residues. Germline CDR1 reads LGHDT; CDR2 reads YNNKEL (reference sequence). The V and J ends lost 4 bases and 1 base respectively, with 9 bases between them. The CDR3 is CASSPLSGTDTQYF. CDR3 in DNA: TGTGCCAGCAGCCCCCTGTCGGGCACAGATACGCAGTATTTT.

The gene calls are TRBV19 and TRBJ1-2, with a weak D call TRBD1 (6 bases). There are 16 residues in the CDR3. CDR1 and CDR2 (germline): LNHDA, SQIVND (reference sequence). V lost 5 bases and J lost 4, with 20 bases in between. The CDR3 spells CASSFRSGTPTYGYTF. In nucleotides, the CDR3 is TGTGCCAGTAGTTTCAGATCCGGGACACCGACCTATGGCTACACCTTC.

The chain links TRBV5-1 to TRBJ2-7; 10 bases map to TRBD1. After removal of 3 bases from V and 5 bases from J, the junction contained 8 bases not matched to a gene. The CDR3 covers 15 residues. Germline V gene lookup returns CDR1 SGHRS and CDR2 YFSETQ. The CDR3 nucleotides are TGCGCCAGCAGCTGGACGGGACAGGGGTCACACGAGCAGTACTTC. Translating gives CASSWTGQGSHEQYF.

The V call is TRBV7-3, the J call TRBJ1-6; maybe TRBD1 (6 bases). Trimming removed 5 bases from V and 7 bases from J, with 12 bases in between. CDR1 and CDR2 (germline): SGHTA, FQGTGA. The CDR3 totals 14 residues. CDR3 sequence (DNA): TGTGCCAGCAGCCTCCAGGGGAGGAATTCACCCCTCCACTTT. It specifies CASSLQGRNSPLHF. The variable domain in full, with the rest retrieved from reference TRBV7-3 and TRBJ1-6, is GAGVSQTPSNKVTEKGKYVELRCDPISGHTALYWYRQSLGQGPEFLIYFQGTGAADDSGLPNDRFFAVRPEGSVSTLKIQRTERGDSAVYLCASSLQGRNSPLHFGNGTRLTVT.

CDR3 protein: CASSRAGGNYEQYF. In nucleotides, the CDR3 is TGTGCCAGCAGCCGAGCGGGAGGAAACTACGAGCAGTACTTC. This chain links TRBV7-3 with TRBJ2-7, with 9 bases identical to TRBD2. V dropped 5 bases and J dropped 3; count of bases not matched to a gene: 5. The germline CDR1 and CDR2 sequences are SGHTA and FQGTGA. The CDR3 spans 14 residues.

This clone appeared a few times. The rearrangement links TRBV5-6 to TRBJ1-2, with D possibly being TRBD1 (5 bases). Trimming removed 3 bases at V and 8 bases at J, with 17 bases between. The CDR3 contains 14 residues. Germline assignment: CDR1 SGHDT and CDR2 YYEEEE. CDR3 nucleotide sequence: TGTGCCAGCAGCTCCGATGACAGCGGCCTCGGCTACACCTTC. The encoded protein is CASSSDDSGLGYTF.

This clone has ten or more counts. The chain couples TRBV4-1 to TRBJ1-5; D gene uncertain. There are 13 residues in the CDR3. Germline loops: CDR1 MGHRA, CDR2 YSYEKL. V lost 3 bases and J lost 5, with 8 bases in between. The CDR3 DNA sequence: TGCGCCAGCAGCCACCCCGGGGATCAGCCCCAGCATTTT. This gives the protein CASSHPGDQPQHF.

This clone occurred once. The chain carries TRBV19 and TRBJ2-7; 8 positions agree with TRBD1. The CDR3 is 14 residues long. Germline V gives CDR1 LNHDA, CDR2 SQIVND (reference sequence). With V trimmed by 3 bases and J by 4 bases, 5 bases remained unmatched. The DNA for the CDR3 is TGTGCCAGTAGTATTCGCAGGGGGCCGTACGAGCAGTACTTC. This translates into CASSIRRGPYEQYF. Together with reference TRBV19 and TRBJ2-7, the CDR3 gives the full variable domain: DGGITQSPKYLFRKEGQNVTLSCEQNLNHDAMYWYRQDPGQGLRLIYYSQIVNDFQKGDIAEGYSVSREKKESFPLTVTSAQKNPTAFYLCASSIRRGPYEQYFGPGTRLTVT.

The chain has TRBV27 and TRBJ2-7; 7 bases agree with TRBD1. There are 13 residues in the CDR3. The J segment lost 5 bases and the V segment lost 5 bases, leaving 6 bases of the junction unmatched. Germline loops: CDR1 MNHEY, CDR2 SMNVEV (reference sequence). The CDR3: CASSRNRGHEQYF. CDR3 coding DNA: TGTGCCAGCAGTCGAAACAGGGGCCACGAGCAGTACTTC.

V is TRBV7-6 and J is TRBJ2-2, with 8 bases matching TRBD1. CDR1 is SGHVS and CDR2 is FNYEAQ in the germline V gene. The trim removed 3 bases at V and 3 bases at J, leaving 6 bases unmatched. CDR3 size: 16 residues. The CDR3 DNA reads as TGTGCCAGCAGCTTCGGACAGGGAGAGGACACCGGGGAGCTGTTTTTT. Translated: CASSFGQGEDTGELFF.

The chain recombines TRBV11-3 with TRBJ2-1; D is uncertain. The CDR3 runs 13 residues. The germline V gene encodes CDR1 SGHNT and CDR2 YENEEA. The ends were cut back, 3 bases at V and 4 bases at J, with 7 bases in the middle. CDR3 DNA: TGTGCCAGCAGCTTCAACGCGTACAATGAGCAGTTCTTC. As protein: CASSFNAYNEQFF. Together with reference TRBV11-3 and TRBJ2-1, the CDR3 gives the full variable domain: EAGVVQSPRYKIIEKKQPVAFWCNPISGHNTLYWYLQNLGQGPELLIRYENEEAVDDSQLPKDRFSAERLKGVDSTLKIQPAELGDSAVYLCASSFNAYNEQFFGPGTRLTVL.

The chain links TRBV6-1 to TRBJ1-1; a possible D gene is TRBD1 (6 bases). This CDR3 is built from 14 residues. Trimming removed 3 bases from V and 11 bases from J, with 19 bases in between. CDR1 and CDR2 (germline): MNHNS, SASEGT. The DNA of the CDR3 is TGTGCCAGCAGTGAGCCCGGACAGCAAGACGGGGCTTTCTTT. The encoded protein is CASSEPGQQDGAFF.

The chain has TRBV6-2 or TRBV6-3 and TRBJ1-2; possibly TRBD1 for D (6 bases). V shed 3 bases and J shed 4 bases, with 15 bases lying between them. CDR3 length: 15 amino acids. Germline values: CDR1 MNHEY, CDR2 SVGEGT. The CDR3 here is CASSYSHREIYGYTF. As DNA, the CDR3 is TGTGCCAGCAGTTATTCACACAGGGAGATCTATGGCTACACCTTC.

In DNA form, the CDR3 reads TGTGCCACCAGTCCGGGGGCAGGTAATGGCTACACCTTC. This translates into CATSPGAGNGYTF. The V call is TRBV24-1, the J call TRBJ1-2, with a possible D match to TRBD1 (6 bases). Germline V gene data show CDR1 as KGHDR and CDR2 as SFDVKD. The CDR3 totals 13 residues. The V end lost 6 bases, the J end lost 6 bases, and 13 bases lay between the germline ends.

This clone appeared once. V is TRBV14 and J is TRBJ2-2, with D possibly matching TRBD1 (5 bases). Germline V lookup: CDR1 SGHDN, CDR2 FVKESK. With 3 bases removed from V and 2 bases from J, the gap between germline ends came to 16 bases. There are 17 residues in the CDR3. The CDR3 nucleotides are TGTGCCAGCAGCCATTTCGGCAGGGCTATCAACACCGGGGAGCTGTTTTTT. Protein: CASSHFGRAINTGELFF. The full variable domain, completed using reference TRBV14 and TRBJ2-2, is EAGVTQFPSHSVIEKGQTVTLRCDPISGHDNLYWYRRVMGKEIKFLLHFVKESKQDESGMPNNRFLAERTGGTYSTLKVQPAELEDSGVYFCASSHFGRAINTGELFFGEGSRLTVL.

V is TRBV6-5 and J is TRBJ1-1; D unclear. With 0 bases removed from V and 1 base from J, the gap between germline ends came to 9 bases. The CDR3 is made up of 15 amino acids. Looked up from germline, CDR1 is MNHEY and CDR2 is SVGAGI. The CDR3, as DNA: TGTGCCAGCAGTTACTCGGTCGGCGGGAACACTGAAGCTTTCTTT. Its protein is CASSYSVGGNTEAFF.

The chain joins TRBV7-2 to TRBJ2-5, with D perhaps TRBD2 (6 bases). The CDR3 contains 13 residues. Looked up from germline, CDR1 is SGHTA and CDR2 is FQGNSA. With 1 base removed from V and 7 bases from J, the gap between germline ends came to 10 bases. DNA for the CDR3: TGTGCCAGCAGCTTAGGGGGGGTGGCGACCCAGTACTTC. It yields the protein CASSLGGVATQYF.

The rearrangement joins TRBV6-6 to TRBJ1-4; 11 bases are a match to TRBD1. The CDR3 length is 16 residues. CDR1 and CDR2 (germline): MNHNY, SVGAGI (reference sequence). Germline trimming cut 2 bases from V and 8 bases from J; bases unmatched to any gene: 7. CDR3 DNA sequence: TGTGCCAGCAGTTACCCGGGACAGGGGGAAAGAGAAAAACTGTTTTTT. It translates to CASSYPGQGEREKLFF.

This clone was counted once. The chain carries TRBV30 and TRBJ1-2; TRBD1 might be the D (5 bases). This CDR3 is built from 13 residues. Germline assignment: CDR1 GTSNPN and CDR2 SVGIG (reference sequence). The ends were cut back, 0 bases at V and 7 bases at J, with 12 bases in the middle. CDR3 DNA sequence: TGTGCCTGGAGTGTGGGGGGATCCTCTGGCTACACCTTC. Encoded protein: CAWSVGGSSGYTF.

The genes are TRBV5-1 and TRBJ1-3, with TRBD1 matching 7 bases. This CDR3 contains 15 residues. Germline CDR1 is SGHRS and CDR2 is YFSETQ. V trimming: 4 bases; J trimming: 11 bases; junction bases outside the gene matches: 15. The CDR3 is CASSPRTGQAEAIYF. In nucleotides, the CDR3 is TGCGCCAGCAGCCCTAGGACAGGCCAGGCCGAGGCCATATATTTT.

This chain links TRBV14 with TRBJ1-3; D is perhaps TRBD1 (5 bases). The CDR3 loop spans 13 amino acids. Trimming took 4 bases from V and 5 from J, leaving 9 bases between them. Germline loops: CDR1 SGHDN, CDR2 FVKESK. CDR3 protein: CASSPRQRNTIYF. The CDR3 bases are TGTGCCAGCAGCCCGAGACAGCGAAACACCATATATTTT. The variable domain in full, completed from reference TRBV14 and TRBJ1-3, reads EAGVTQFPSHSVIEKGQTVTLRCDPISGHDNLYWYRRVMGKEIKFLLHFVKESKQDESGMPNNRFLAERTGGTYSTLKVQPAELEDSGVYFCASSPRQRNTIYFGEGSWLTVV.

This chain uses TRBV20-1 with TRBJ1-2; no firm D call. V was pared by 1 base and J by 5 bases, with 5 bases between. Germline lookup yields CDR1 DFQATT and CDR2 SNEGSKA (reference sequence). The CDR3 is 11 residues long. CDR3 amino acids: CSARVLYGYTF. The DNA for the CDR3 is TGCAGTGCTAGAGTTCTATATGGCTACACCTTC.

CDR3 residues: CASSQESGHEAGNTIYF. The CDR3 nucleotides are TGTGCCAGCAGCCAAGAGAGTGGCCACGAGGCTGGAAACACCATATATTTT. The V call is TRBV4-2, the J call TRBJ1-3; D call uncertain. CDR1 is LGHNA and CDR2 is YNFKEQ in the germline V gene. The V and J ends lost 0 bases and 2 bases respectively, with 14 bases between them. This CDR3 is 17 amino acids long.

The chain is built from TRBV4-2 and TRBJ2-5, with TRBD2 matching over 9 bases. From germline, CDR1 is LGHNA and CDR2 YNFKEQ. V lost 3 bases and J lost 5; bases outside the gene matches: 10. The CDR3 covers 16 residues. The CDR3 here is CASSHPTSGTMETQYF. The DNA for the CDR3 is TGTGCCAGCAGCCATCCGACTAGCGGCACTATGGAGACCCAGTACTTC.

V is TRBV7-9 and J is TRBJ2-3; 12 bases align to TRBD2. The CDR3 loop spans 16 amino acids. The germline V gene has CDR1 SEHNR and CDR2 FQNEAQ (reference sequence). V was pared by 3 bases and J by 4 bases, with 5 bases of the junction left unmatched. CDR3 loop: CASSLGTSGRADTQYF. CDR3 sequence (DNA): TGTGCCAGCAGCTTGGGGACTAGCGGGCGGGCAGATACGCAGTATTTT.

The chain recombines TRBV6-6 with TRBJ2-5; 7 bases map to TRBD1. The CDR3 spans 16 residues. Trimming at V came to 2 bases and at J to 5 bases, leaving 11 bases not matched to a gene. Germline CDR1 reads MNHNY; CDR2 reads SVGAGI (reference sequence). The CDR3: CASSYPQARGLETQYF. Written as DNA, the CDR3 is TGTGCCAGCAGTTACCCCCAGGCGAGGGGGCTGGAGACCCAGTACTTC.

The J gene is TRBJ2-3, the V gene TRBV3-1 (or the pseudogene TRBV3-2), with unresolved D. CDR1 LGHDT and CDR2 YNNKEL come from the germline V gene (reference sequence). V shed 6 bases and J shed 3 bases, with 13 bases lying between them. CDR3 size: 14 residues. The CDR3 loop reads CASRGRLATDTQYF. The CDR3 DNA reads TGTGCCAGCAGAGGCAGGCTTGCGACAGATACGCAGTATTTT.

This chain connects TRBV28 to TRBJ2-2; 10 nucleotides agree with TRBD1. The CDR3 totals 18 residues. Germline V gives CDR1 MDHEN, CDR2 SYDVKM. J lost 5 bases, V lost 3 bases, and 12 bases had no gene match. The chain's CDR3 is CASSFSVSGQGKTGELFF. The DNA for the CDR3 is TGTGCCAGCAGTTTCTCGGTTTCGGGACAGGGGAAGACCGGGGAGCTGTTTTTT. Full variable domain (rest looked up from reference TRBV28 and TRBJ2-2): DVKVTQSSRYLVKRTGEKVFLECVQDMDHENMFWYRQDPGLGLRLIYFSYDVKMKEKGDIPEGYSVSREKKERFSLILESASTNQTSMYLCASSFSVSGQGKTGELFFGEGSRLTVL.

J is TRBJ1-6 and V is TRBV19; D remains unclear. The CDR3 has 16 residues. Germline V gene lookup returns CDR1 LNHDA and CDR2 SQIVND (reference sequence). V was clipped by 6 bases and J by 7 bases, with 19 bases between them. The CDR3 DNA reads TGTGCCAGTAGAACCCCTACCGGGGAGGGCAATTCACCCCTCCACTTT. It encodes CASRTPTGEGNSPLHF.